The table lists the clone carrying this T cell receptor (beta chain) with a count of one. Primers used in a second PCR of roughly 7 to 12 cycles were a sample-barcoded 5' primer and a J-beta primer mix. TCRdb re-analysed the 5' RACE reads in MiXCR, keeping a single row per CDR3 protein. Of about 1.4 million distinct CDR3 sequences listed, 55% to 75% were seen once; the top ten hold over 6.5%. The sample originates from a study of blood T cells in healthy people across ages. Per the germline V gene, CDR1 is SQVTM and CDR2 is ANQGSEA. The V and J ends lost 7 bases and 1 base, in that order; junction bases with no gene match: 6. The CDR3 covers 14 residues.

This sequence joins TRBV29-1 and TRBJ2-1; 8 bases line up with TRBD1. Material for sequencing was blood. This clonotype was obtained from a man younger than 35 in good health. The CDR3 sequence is CSARGHHSYNEQFF. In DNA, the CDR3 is TGCAGCGCCAGGGGGCACCATTCCTACAATGAGCAGTTCTTC.